Ten or more counts support the clone carrying this TCR beta chain. Its antigen remains unknown. This sample stems from a study of T cell repertoires in cytomegalovirus infection. One entry per CDR3 protein results from TCRdb running MiXCR on the reads. The sample includes approximately 910,000 distinct CDR3 sequences, approximately 32% of them seen just once. CDR1 is SEHNR and CDR2 is FQNEAQ in the germline V gene (reference sequence). This CDR3 has 14 residues. With 8 bases removed from V and 2 bases from J, the gap between germline ends came to 12 bases. The sequence derives from a human donor in good health (CMV status not recorded). Some clones in this sample may be carry-over from other donors' samples. The chain carries TRBV7-9 and TRBJ2-2, with D perhaps assigned TRBD1 or TRBD2 (5 bases each). The sequenced sample was cultured CD8+ T cells from PBMCs, obtained from culture after CMV antigen stimulation. The CDR3 region has the DNA TGTGCCAGCGCTGGGACGGCCAACACCGGGGAGCTGTTTTTT. It yields the protein CASAGTANTGELFF.